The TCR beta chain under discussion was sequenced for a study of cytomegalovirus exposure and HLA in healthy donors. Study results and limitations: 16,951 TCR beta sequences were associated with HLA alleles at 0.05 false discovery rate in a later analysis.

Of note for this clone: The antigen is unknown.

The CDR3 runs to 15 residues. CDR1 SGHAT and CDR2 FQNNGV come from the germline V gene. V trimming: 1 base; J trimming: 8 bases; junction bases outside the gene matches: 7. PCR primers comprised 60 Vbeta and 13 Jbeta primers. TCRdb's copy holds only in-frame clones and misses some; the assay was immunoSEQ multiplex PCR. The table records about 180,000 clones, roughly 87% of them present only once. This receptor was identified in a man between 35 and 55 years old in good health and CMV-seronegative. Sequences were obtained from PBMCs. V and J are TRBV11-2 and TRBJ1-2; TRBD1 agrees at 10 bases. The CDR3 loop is CASSLVGQGEFGYTF. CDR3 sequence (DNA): TGTGCCAGCAGCTTAGTTGGACAGGGGGAGTTCGGCTACACCTTC.